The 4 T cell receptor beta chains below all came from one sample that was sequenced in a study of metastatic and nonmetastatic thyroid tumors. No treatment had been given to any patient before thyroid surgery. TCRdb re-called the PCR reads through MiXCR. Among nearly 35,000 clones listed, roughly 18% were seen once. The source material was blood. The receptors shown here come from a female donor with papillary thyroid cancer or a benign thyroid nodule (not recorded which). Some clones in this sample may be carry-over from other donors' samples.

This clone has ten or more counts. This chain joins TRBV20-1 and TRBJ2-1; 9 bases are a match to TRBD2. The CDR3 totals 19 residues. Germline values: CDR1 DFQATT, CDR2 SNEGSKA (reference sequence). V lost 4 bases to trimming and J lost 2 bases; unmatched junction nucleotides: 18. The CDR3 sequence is CSANPGTSGLGGPYNEQFF. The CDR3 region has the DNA TGCAGTGCTAATCCCGGAACTAGCGGGCTCGGGGGACCCTACAATGAGCAGTTCTTC.

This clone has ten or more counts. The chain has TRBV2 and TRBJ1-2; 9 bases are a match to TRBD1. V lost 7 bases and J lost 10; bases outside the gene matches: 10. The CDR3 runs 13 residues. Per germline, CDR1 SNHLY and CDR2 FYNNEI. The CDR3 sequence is CASKAGQGFVYTF. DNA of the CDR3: TGTGCCAGCAAGGCGGGACAGGGATTCGTCTACACCTTC.

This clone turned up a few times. The CDR3 region is CASSLFGGEQYF. As DNA, the CDR3 is TGTGCCAGCAGTTTGTTCGGGGGGGAGCAGTACTTC. The chain employs TRBV12-3 or TRBV12-4 and TRBJ2-7; 7 bases agree with TRBD2. The ends lost 3 bases at V and 7 bases at J; junction bases unmatched: 3. The CDR3 spans 12 residues.

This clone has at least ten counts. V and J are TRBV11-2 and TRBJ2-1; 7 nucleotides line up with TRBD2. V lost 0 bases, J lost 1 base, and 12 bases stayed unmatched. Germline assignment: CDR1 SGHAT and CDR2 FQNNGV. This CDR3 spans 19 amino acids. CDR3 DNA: TGTGCCAGCAGCTTAGAGTACCTTGGGGGGAGGGCATCCTACAATGAGCAGTTCTTC. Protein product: CASSLEYLGGRASYNEQFF.